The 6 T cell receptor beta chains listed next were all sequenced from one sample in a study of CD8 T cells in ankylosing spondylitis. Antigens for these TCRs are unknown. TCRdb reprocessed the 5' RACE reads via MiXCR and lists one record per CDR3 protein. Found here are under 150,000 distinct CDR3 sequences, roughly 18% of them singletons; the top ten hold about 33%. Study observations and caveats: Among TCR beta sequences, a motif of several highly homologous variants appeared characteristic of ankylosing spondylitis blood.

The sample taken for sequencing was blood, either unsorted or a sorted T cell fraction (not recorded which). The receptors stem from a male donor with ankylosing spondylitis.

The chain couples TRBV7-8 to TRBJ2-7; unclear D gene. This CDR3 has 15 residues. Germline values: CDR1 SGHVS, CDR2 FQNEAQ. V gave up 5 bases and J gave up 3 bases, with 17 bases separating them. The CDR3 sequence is CASSLGSPPHYEQYF. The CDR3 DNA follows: TGTGCCAGCAGCCTCGGTTCGCCCCCTCACTACGAGCAGTACTTC.

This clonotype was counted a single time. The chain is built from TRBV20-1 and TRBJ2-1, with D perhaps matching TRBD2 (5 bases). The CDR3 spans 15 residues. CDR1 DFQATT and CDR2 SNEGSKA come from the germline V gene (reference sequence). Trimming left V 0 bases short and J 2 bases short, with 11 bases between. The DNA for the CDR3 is TGCAGTGCTAGAGACGGGGTTAGCACCTACAATGAGCAGTTCTTC. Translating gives CSARDGVSTYNEQFF.

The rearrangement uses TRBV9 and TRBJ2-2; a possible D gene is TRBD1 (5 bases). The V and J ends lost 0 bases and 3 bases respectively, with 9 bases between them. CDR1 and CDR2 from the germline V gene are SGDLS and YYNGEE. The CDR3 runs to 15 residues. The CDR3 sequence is CASSVAGYDTGELFF. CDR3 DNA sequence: TGTGCCAGCAGCGTAGCAGGGTACGACACCGGGGAGCTGTTTTTT.

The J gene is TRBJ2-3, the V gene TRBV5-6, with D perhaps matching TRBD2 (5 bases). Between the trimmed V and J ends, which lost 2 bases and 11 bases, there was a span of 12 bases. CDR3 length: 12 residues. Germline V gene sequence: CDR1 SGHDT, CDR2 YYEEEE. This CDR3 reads CASSLEERWQYF. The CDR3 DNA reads TGTGCCAGCAGCTTAGAAGAGCGGTGGCAGTATTTT.

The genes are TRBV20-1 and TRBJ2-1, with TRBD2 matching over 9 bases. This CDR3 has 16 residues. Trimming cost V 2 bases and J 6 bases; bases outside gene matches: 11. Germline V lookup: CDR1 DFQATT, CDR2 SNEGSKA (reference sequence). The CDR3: CSARRSSGRSSNEQFF. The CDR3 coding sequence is TGCAGTGCTAGACGGAGTAGCGGGAGATCTAGCAATGAGCAGTTCTTC.

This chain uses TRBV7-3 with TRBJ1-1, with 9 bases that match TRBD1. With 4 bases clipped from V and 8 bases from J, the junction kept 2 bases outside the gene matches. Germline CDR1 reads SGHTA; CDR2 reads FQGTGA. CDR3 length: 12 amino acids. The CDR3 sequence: CASSSGTGEAFF. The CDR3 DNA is TGTGCCAGCAGCTCAGGGACAGGGGAAGCTTTCTTT.